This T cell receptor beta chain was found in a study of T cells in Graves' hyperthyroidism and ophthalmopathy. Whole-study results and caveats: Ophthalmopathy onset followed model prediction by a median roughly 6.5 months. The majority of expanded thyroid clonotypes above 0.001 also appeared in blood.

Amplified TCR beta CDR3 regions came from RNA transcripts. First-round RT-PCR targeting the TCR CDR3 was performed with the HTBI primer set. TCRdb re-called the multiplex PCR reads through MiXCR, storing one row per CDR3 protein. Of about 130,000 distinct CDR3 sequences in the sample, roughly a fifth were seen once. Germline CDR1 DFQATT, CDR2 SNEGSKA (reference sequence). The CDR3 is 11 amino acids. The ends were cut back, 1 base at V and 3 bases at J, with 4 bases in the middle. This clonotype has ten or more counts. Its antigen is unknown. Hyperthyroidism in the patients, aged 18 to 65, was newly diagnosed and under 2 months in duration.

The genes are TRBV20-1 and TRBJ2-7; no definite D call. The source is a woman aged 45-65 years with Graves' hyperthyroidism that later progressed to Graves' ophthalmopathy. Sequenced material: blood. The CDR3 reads CSARVVYEQYF. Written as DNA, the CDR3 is TGCAGTGCTAGAGTGGTCTACGAGCAGTACTTC.